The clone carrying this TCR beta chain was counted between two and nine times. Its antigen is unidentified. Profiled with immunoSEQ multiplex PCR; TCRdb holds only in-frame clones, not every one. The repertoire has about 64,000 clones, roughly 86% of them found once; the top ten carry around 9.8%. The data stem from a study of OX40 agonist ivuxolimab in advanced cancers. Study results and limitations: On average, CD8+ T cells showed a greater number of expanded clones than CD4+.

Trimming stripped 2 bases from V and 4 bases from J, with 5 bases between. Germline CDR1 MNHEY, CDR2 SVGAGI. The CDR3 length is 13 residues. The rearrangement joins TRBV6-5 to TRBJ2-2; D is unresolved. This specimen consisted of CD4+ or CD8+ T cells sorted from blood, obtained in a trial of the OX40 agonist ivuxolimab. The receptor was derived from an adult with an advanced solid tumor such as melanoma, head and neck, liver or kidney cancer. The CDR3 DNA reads TGTGCCAGCAGTTACGGCGGCACCGGGGAGCTGTTTTTT. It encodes CASSYGGTGELFF.